This T cell receptor beta chain was observed in a study of cytomegalovirus exposure and HLA in healthy donors. This CDR3 is built from 17 residues. PCR involved 60 Vbeta and 13 Jbeta primers. Clones were sequenced by immunoSEQ multiplex PCR, and TCRdb holds only the in-frame ones, with some missing. This table has more than 95,000 clones, 60% to 85% appearing once. This receptor was taken from a woman under 30 in good health and CMV-seropositive. The J gene is TRBJ1-4, the V gene TRBV21-1. TRBV21-1 is deemed a pseudogene. Sequences were obtained from PBMCs. CDR3 sequence reads: CASSKLVRGATNEKLFF. The CDR3, as DNA: TGTGCCAGCAGCAAACTGGTACGGGGGGCAACTAATGAAAAACTGTTTTTT.